This record covers a single T cell receptor beta chain. Trimming pared 2 bases from V and 6 bases from J, leaving 6 bases between. Germline CDR1 reads MDHEN; CDR2 reads SYDVKM. This CDR3 is 12 amino acids long. These data are taken from a study of T cell responses to AZD1222 COVID-19 vaccine. The protocol was immunoSEQ multiplex PCR, while the TCRdb copy is restricted to in-frame clones and leaves out a portion. The data hold roughly 96,000 clones, with approximately 87% observed a single time. Sequencing used peripheral blood, obtained on day 0 of AZD1222 vaccination. The chain links TRBV28 to TRBJ2-3; the D is unclear. The clonotype originates from an adult in good health. In DNA, the CDR3 is TGTGCCAGCAGTTTAACGTGGGATACGCAGTATTTT. Protein product: CASSLTWDTQYF.